This entry describes one T cell receptor (beta chain). This entry comes from a study of blood T cell repertoires in COVID-19. About the study: Sites across the United States, Italy and Spain contributed samples from acute and convalescent COVID-19.

The V and J ends lost 1 base and 7 bases respectively, with 19 bases between them. The CDR3 has 17 residues. Germline CDR1 reads MGHRA; CDR2 reads YSYEKL. The data were produced by immunoSEQ multiplex PCR, yet TCRdb's version contains in-frame clones alone and is incomplete. The data show a few hundred thousand clones, about 89% seen once. The gene calls are TRBV4-1 and TRBJ2-2, with D tentatively TRBD2 (6 bases). This clonotype was sampled from a woman aged 40 to 50 who had recovered from COVID-19. Sequencing was carried out using peripheral blood. CDR3 in DNA: TGCGCCAGCAGCCAAGGACTAGTCGGGCCCTTGGGCGGGGAGCTGTTTTTT. This sequence encodes CASSQGLVGPLGGELFF.